One and the same sample provided the 13 T cell receptor beta chains below, sequenced in a study of prognosis after radiotherapy for stage I lung cancer. Multiplex PCR, run in two rounds, amplified TCR beta CDR3 from genomic DNA. First-round PCR used primers specific to each TRBV and TRBJ gene. TCRdb recomputed calls from the multiplex PCR reads with MiXCR, one row per CDR3 protein. The top ten clones hold 15% to 20% of a sample with fewer than 40,000 distinct CDR3 sequences, around 35% of them seen once. The sample was PBMCs, taken before or after stereotactic body radiation therapy (not recorded which). Every receptor here comes from a donor aged 50 or older with non-small cell lung cancer.

This clonotype showed up many times. The chain uses TRBV3-1 and TRBJ2-7; no clear D gene. This CDR3 spans 13 amino acids. V lost 0 bases to trimming and J lost 3 bases, with 6 bases between them. CDR1 and CDR2 from the germline V gene are LGHDT and YNNKEL (reference sequence). The CDR3 bases are TGTGCCAGCAGCCAAGATCTCAACTACGAGCAGTACTTC. It translates to CASSQDLNYEQYF.

This clonotype appeared many times. This chain uses TRBV6-1 with TRBJ2-6; a possible D gene is TRBD1 (6 bases). Trimming removed 1 base from V and 4 bases from J, with 20 bases in between. Looked up from germline, CDR1 is MNHNS and CDR2 is SASEGT. The CDR3 is 19 amino acids. This CDR3 is CASSEVGQGILGGANVLTF. CDR3 in DNA: TGTGCCAGCAGTGAAGTTGGGCAGGGGATACTCGGAGGGGCCAACGTCCTGACTTTC.

Comments on this clonotype: This likely comes from a read error, as the CDR3 has no conserved phenylalanine or tryptophan at its end. The J gene is TRBJ2-7, the V gene TRBV3-1, with 8 bases identical to TRBD2. The CDR3 is made up of 15 amino acids. Per the germline V gene, CDR1 is LGHDT and CDR2 is YNNKEL (reference sequence). V trimming: 3 bases; J trimming: 4 bases; junction bases outside the gene matches: 8. CDR3 protein: CASSHGLRGGYEQYS. CDR3 DNA: TGTGCCAGCAGCCATGGACTCCGGGGGGGTTACGAGCAGTACTCC.

A note on this clonotype: With only one base between it and a far larger clone, this is likely a read error. This chain uses TRBV10-2 with TRBJ2-2; 11 bases are shared with TRBD2. The CDR3 is made up of 18 amino acids. Per germline, CDR1 WSHSY and CDR2 SAAADI. The CDR3 DNA follows: TGTTCCAGCAGTGACCTTAGCGGGGGGGGGTTTAGGCCCGGGGAGCTGTTTTTT. Amino acid sequence: CSSSDLSGGGFRPGELFF.

This clonotype was counted at least ten times. CDR3 amino acids: CASSLSGQGNNEQFF. In DNA form, the CDR3 reads TGTGCCAGCAGTTTATCGGGACAGGGGAACAATGAGCAGTTCTTC. The rearrangement joins TRBV27 to TRBJ2-1, with 10 positions matching TRBD1. Trimming took 0 bases from V and 5 from J; bases not matched to a gene: 1. The CDR3 has 15 amino acids. The germline CDR1 and CDR2 sequences are MNHEY and SMNVEV (reference sequence).

As concerns this clonotype: One junction end disagrees with the germline gene, perhaps due to a read error. V and J are TRBV11-2 and TRBJ2-2; TRBD1 agrees at 9 bases. The CDR3 totals 15 residues. CDR1 and CDR2 (germline): SGHAT, FQNNGV. In DNA, the CDR3 is TGTGCCAGCAGCTTCTGCACAGGGGGCACCGTGGAGCTGTTTTTT. Translated, it gives CASSFCTGGTVELFF.

The genes are TRBV20-1 and TRBJ2-7, with D unresolved. V was cut by 4 bases and J by 4 bases, with 14 bases left in between. In germline, CDR1 is DFQATT, CDR2 SNEGSKA (reference sequence). The CDR3 covers 13 residues. CDR3 sequence (DNA): TGCAGTGCTAAGTCGGCAGGACCATACGAGCAGTACTTC. This sequence encodes CSAKSAGPYEQYF.

As to this clonotype: A read error may explain this, as a much larger clone is one base away. This chain links TRBV9 with TRBJ1-1, with D possibly TRBD1 on 5 matching bases. Trimming removed 0 bases from V and 0 bases from J, with 6 bases in between. The CDR3 loop spans 14 amino acids. CDR1 is SGDLS, CDR2 YYNGEE, per germline. CDR3 region: CASSVVGVNTEAFF. The CDR3 DNA reads TGTGCCAGCAGCGTAGTAGGGGTGAACACTGAAGCTTTCTTT.

This clonotype was seen ten or more times. The chain has TRBV6-5 and TRBJ2-7, with TRBD2 matching over 9 bases. The CDR3 is 18 amino acids. V trimming: 0 bases; J trimming: 2 bases; junction bases outside the gene matches: 11. Germline CDR1 reads MNHEY; CDR2 reads SVGAGI. CDR3 nucleotides: TGTGCCAGCAGTTACTCAGGACTACTAGCGGGTGGTACCTACGAGCAGTACTTC. Translated: CASSYSGLLAGGTYEQYF.

This clonotype was detected ten times or more. This sequence joins TRBV15 and TRBJ1-4, with D perhaps TRBD1 (5 bases). This CDR3 contains 16 residues. V shed 0 bases and J shed 1 base, with 9 bases lying between them. Germline assignment: CDR1 LNHNV and CDR2 YYDKDF (reference sequence). CDR3 loop: CATSRDYGGTNEKLFF. The CDR3 nucleotides are TGTGCCACCAGCAGAGATTATGGGGGAACTAATGAAAAACTGTTTTTT. Full variable domain (remainder filled in from reference TRBV15 and TRBJ1-4): DAMVIQNPRYQVTQFGKPVTLSCSQTLNHNVMYWYQQKSSQAPKLLFHYYDKDFNNEADTPDNFQSRRPNTSFCFLDIRSPGLGDTAMYLCATSRDYGGTNEKLFFGSGTQLSVL.

This clonotype has only one observation. One junction end disagrees with the germline gene, perhaps due to a read error. The chain uses TRBV6-6 and TRBJ1-1, with D tentatively TRBD1 (5 bases). This CDR3 is built from 15 residues. CDR1 MNHNY and CDR2 SVGAGI come from the germline V gene (reference sequence). The CDR3 here is CASIYSSGRVTEAFF. The CDR3 nucleotides are TGTGCCAGCATTTACTCGTCAGGGAGGGTCACTGAAGCTTTCTTT.

To note about this clonotype: A clone one base away is much larger, so this may be a read error. The rearrangement uses TRBV2 and TRBJ1-1; the D gene is possibly TRBD1 (5 bases). CDR1 and CDR2 (germline): SNHLY, FYNNEI. This CDR3 is 11 amino acids long. Trimming left V 5 bases short and J 10 bases short, with 11 bases between. The CDR3 DNA follows: TGTGCCAGCAGTCCGAGGGACTCAGCTTTCTTT. Translating it yields CASSPRDSAFF.

The chain recombines TRBV12-3 or TRBV12-4 with TRBJ2-7, with 8 bases matching TRBD2. The CDR3 has 15 amino acids. The ends lost 6 bases at V and 2 bases at J; junction bases unmatched: 9. The CDR3 region has the DNA TGTGCCAGCAGCTTGACTAGCGTGGGAACCTACGAGCAGTACTTC. Protein: CASSLTSVGTYEQYF.